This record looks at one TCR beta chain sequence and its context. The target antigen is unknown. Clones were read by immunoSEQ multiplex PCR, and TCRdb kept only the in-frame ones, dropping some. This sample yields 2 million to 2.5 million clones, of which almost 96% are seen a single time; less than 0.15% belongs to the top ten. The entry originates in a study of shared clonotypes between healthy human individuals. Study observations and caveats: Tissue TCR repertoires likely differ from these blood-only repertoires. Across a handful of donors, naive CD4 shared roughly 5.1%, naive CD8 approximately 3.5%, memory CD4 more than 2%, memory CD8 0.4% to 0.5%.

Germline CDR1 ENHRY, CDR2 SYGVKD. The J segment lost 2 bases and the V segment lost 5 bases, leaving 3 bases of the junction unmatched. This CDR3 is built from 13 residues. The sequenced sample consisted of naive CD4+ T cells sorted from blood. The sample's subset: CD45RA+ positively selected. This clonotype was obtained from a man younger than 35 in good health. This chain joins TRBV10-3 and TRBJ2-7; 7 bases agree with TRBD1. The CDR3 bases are TGTGCCATCAGTTGGGACAGACCCTACGAGCAGTACTTC. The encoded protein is CAISWDRPYEQYF.